This TCR beta chain was identified during a study of beta chain features in type 1 diabetes listed by TCRdb under 2018. For the wider study: Mean age, gender distribution, total cell number and subset yield did not differ between patients and healthy donors. The study compared TCRB repertoires of sorted circulating CD4+ T cell subsets between recently diagnosed type 1 diabetes patients and matched healthy donors. A total of 90 million to 130 million sorted cells were examined across all samples, and a strong correlation was observed between cell number per subset and RNA yield. Naive and central memory subsets were obtained from all 30 or so donors, but regulatory and stem cell-like memory subsets were isolated from only 8 patients and roughly eight healthy donors. The paper's findings and limits, for the study overall: Because cDNA rather than genomic DNA was sequenced, highly expressing activated cells could have been over-represented, although no difference in activation and CD3 levels was found between groups. Naive, central memory and regulatory TCRB repertoires appeared more similar among patients than among healthy donors. PCR may preferentially amplify shorter templates, but because patient and control samples were amplified and corrected together, any resulting skew would affect both groups equally. Fewer insertions and more nucleotide deletions at VDJ recombination sites were observed in patients with type 1 diabetes, implying thymic rearrangement abnormalities. HLA sub-analyses involved small numbers of individuals, so any influence of HLA type on TCRB rearrangement remained unresolved. In all four CD4+ subsets, TCRB CDR3 length was moderately but significantly shorter in type 1 diabetes patients.

For this clone: The target of this receptor is not known. No base quality values were provided; no much bigger clone lies one nucleotide off.

Each donor gave one peripheral blood draw, averaging roughly 100 mL, which was collected into heparinised tubes. A BD FACSAria II was used to sort naive, central memory, regulatory and stem cell-like memory CD4+ T cells with a panel that included CD45RO, CCR7, CD25, CD127, CD95 and CD27. Every sorted population had a purity above 95%. Right away, PBMCs were isolated by Lymphoprep density gradient centrifugation and were stained directly, with no culture step. Samples were stained and sorted in pairs, with one healthy donor and one patient per experiment, so that batch effects were minimized. The entire amount of isolated RNA was reverse transcribed using the High Capacity cDNA Reverse Transcription Kit, so the sequenced TCRB transcripts were expressed ones. Naive, central memory and regulatory T cell samples underwent deep immunoSEQ sequencing, averaging approximately 3.3 million total reads per sample. Sorted cells were lysed in RLT buffer, and RNA was extracted using DNase-treated RNeasy Micro or Mini kits according to cell number. To prevent cross-contamination, every cell subset was processed on its own, while patient and healthy donor samples were processed together. The immunoSEQ multiplex PCR was used to amplify TCRB sequences from cDNA, yielding 87-bp fragments that span the CDR3 region. Sequencing of the amplicons was done on the Illumina HiSeq platform. Concerning the study's data processing: PCR bias was corrected computationally using synthetic template baselines, and reads within Hamming distance 2 were collapsed, with unmergeable singletons discarded. By aligning reads against IMGT, V, D and J genes, CDR3 length, and insertions or deletions at six rearrangement sites were assigned. Within each subset, clonotype counts were normalized to sorted cell number, after which true diversity and Gini coefficients were computed with the tcR R package. Repertoire sharing was quantified using the overlap coefficient calculated on TCRB nucleotide sequences. What TCRdb holds here is the immuneACCESS table cut down to in-frame rearrangements. Part of the clones is not present; checked against another copy, under half of the missing clones reflect an unresolved V gene, and the others are unexplained. The V and J calls and clone size are taken from that table; D and trimming were inferred from the DNA. In this sample the table shows 100,000 to 150,000 clones, about 17% of which occur a single time. Jointly, the top ten make up 2% to 2.5% of the sample.

Measured from the cysteine to the phenylalanine, the CDR3 is 14 residues long. The DNA shown is the 42-base CDR3, in frame from base 1. Per the germline V gene, SGHRS is the CDR1 and YFSETQ is the CDR2. Relative to germline, V is 0 bases shorter and J is 3 bases shorter, with 8 bases between their ends. This receptor was taken from a man aged 25 to 40 with type 1 diabetes. The rearranged segments are TRBV5-1 and TRBJ2-3; tentative D gene TRBD2, with 5 bases matching. Sequences were obtained from central memory CD4+ T cells from blood. The CDR3 in this case is CASSLDPGTDTQYF. The sequenced DNA: TGCGCCAGCAGCTTGGATCCGGGAACAGATACGCAGTATTTT.